This TCR beta chain was obtained from a study of blood T cell dynamics during melanoma immunotherapy. Germline V CDR1 and CDR2: MNHEY, SVGAGI. The CDR3 contains 15 residues. Sequencing used immunoSEQ multiplex PCR; TCRdb keeps in-frame clones, though not all of them. Of about 7,000 clones in the sample, 70% to 90% were seen once. As to time point: week 3, after first cycle of checkpoint inhibitor. Material: blood, obtained from a patient treated with checkpoint blockade. The rearrangement links TRBV6-5 to TRBJ2-5; 11 nucleotides match TRBD2. The DNA end is a closer match to TRBJ2-7, so the J assignment may be wrong. This TCR was recovered from a human donor with melanoma. Some clones in this sample may be carry-over from other donors' samples. The CDR3 here is CASSSLAGGVDEQYF. The CDR3 nucleotides are TGTGCCAGCAGTTCCCTAGCGGGAGGAGTCGACGAGCAGTACTTC.